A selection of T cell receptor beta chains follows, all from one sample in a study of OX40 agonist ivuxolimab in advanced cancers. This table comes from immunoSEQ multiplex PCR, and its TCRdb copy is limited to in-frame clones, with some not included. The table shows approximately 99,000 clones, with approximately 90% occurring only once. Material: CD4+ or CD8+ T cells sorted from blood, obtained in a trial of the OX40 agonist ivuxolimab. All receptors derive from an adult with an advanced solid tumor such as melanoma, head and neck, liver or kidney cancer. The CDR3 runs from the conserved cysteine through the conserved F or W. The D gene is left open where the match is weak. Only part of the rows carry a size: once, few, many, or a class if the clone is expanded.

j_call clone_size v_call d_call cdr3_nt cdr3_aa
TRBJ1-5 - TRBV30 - TGTGCCTGGAGTGTACAGGGTTCTCAGCCCCAGCATTTT CAWSVQGSQPQHF
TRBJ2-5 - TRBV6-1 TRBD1 TGTGCCAGCAGTACCGGGACAGGCCTCGGGGAGACCCAGTACTTC CASSTGTGLGETQYF
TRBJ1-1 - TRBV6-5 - TGTGCCAGCAGTTACTCGAATATGGTCGGCACTGAAGCTTTCTTT CASSYSNMVGTEAFF
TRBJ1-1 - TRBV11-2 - TGTGCCAGCTCTCGGGTGGAGAACACTGAAGCTTTCTTT CASSRVENTEAFF
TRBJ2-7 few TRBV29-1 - TGCAGCGTTGTAGGCTCCTACGAGCAGTACTTC CSVVGSYEQYF
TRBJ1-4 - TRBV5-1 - TGCGCCAGCAGCTTGACAGCCCTTTCCGAAAAACTGTTTTTT CASSLTALSEKLFF
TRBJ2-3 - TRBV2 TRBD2 TGTGCCAGCCCCGGGACTAGCGGCACAGATACGCAGTATTTT CASPGTSGTDTQYF
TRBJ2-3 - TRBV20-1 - TGCAGTGCAGGGGCTAGAGATACGCAGTATTTT CSAGARDTQYF
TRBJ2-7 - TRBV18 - TGTGCCAGCTCACCGACTCTCTACGAGCAGTACTTC CASSPTLYEQYF
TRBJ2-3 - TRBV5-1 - TGCGCCACAAAGGAGGGACCCAGCACAGATACGCAGTATTTT CATKEGPSTDTQYF
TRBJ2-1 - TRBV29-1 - TGCAGCGTTGAAGGGTACAATGAGCAGTTCTTC CSVEGYNEQFF